These 14 T cell receptor beta chains originate from one sample sequenced in a study of identical twins. Using its own MiXCR run on the 5' RACE reads, TCRdb lists one record per CDR3 protein. The data show nearly 650,000 distinct CDR3 sequences, less than 9% seen once. These data also formed part of another study, on yellow fever vaccine responses in identical twins.

Material: PBMCs. The receptors were gathered from a woman aged 18-29 years in good health.

This clonotype was observed a handful of times. The rearrangement joins TRBV14 to TRBJ2-1; no clear D gene. Between the trimmed V and J ends, which lost 3 bases and 3 bases, there was a span of 12 bases. The CDR3 extends over 15 amino acids. Germline loops: CDR1 SGHDN, CDR2 FVKESK. The CDR3 DNA follows: TGTGCCAGCAGCCATTGGGCCTCTTTCTACAATGAGCAGTTCTTC. This gives the protein CASSHWASFYNEQFF.

V and J are TRBV21-1 and TRBJ2-1; the D call of TRBD1 is as the table states it, not checked on the DNA. TRBV21-1 is a pseudogene. There are 15 residues in the CDR3. CDR3 bases: TGTGCCAGCAGGCCCAGGGTGCGTAGGGACAATGAGCAGTTCTTC. Encoded protein: CASRPRVRRDNEQFF.

This clonotype was detected ten times or more. The chain couples TRBV2 to TRBJ1-4; D call uncertain. The V end was cut by 3 bases, the J end by 8 bases, with 10 bases between. Germline V gene lookup returns CDR1 SNHLY and CDR2 FYNNEI. The CDR3 totals 13 residues. The CDR3 is CASSETRLEKLFF. CDR3 nucleotide sequence: TGTGCCAGCAGTGAGACCAGACTAGAAAAACTGTTTTTT.

J is TRBJ1-4 and V is TRBV6-2 or TRBV6-3; a possible D gene is TRBD1 (5 bases). CDR1 MNHEY and CDR2 SVGEGT come from the germline V gene. The CDR3 sequence is 13 residues long. V was pared by 5 bases and J by 10 bases, with 14 bases between. The CDR3 reads CASSHLQDLKLFF. The CDR3 DNA sequence: TGTGCCAGCAGTCACCTACAGGATCTAAAACTGTTTTTT.

This clonotype was seen a handful of times. The rearrangement joins TRBV6-1 to TRBJ1-2; D perhaps matches TRBD1 (5 bases). V lost 6 bases, J lost 2 bases, and 10 bases lay in between. The CDR3 consists of 13 residues. CDR1 is MNHNS and CDR2 is SASEGT in the germline V gene. CDR3 sequence: CASRGAVNYGYTF. CDR3 DNA: TGTGCCAGCAGAGGGGCCGTAAACTATGGCTACACCTTC.

In this sample, this clonotype turned up many times. The chain has TRBV6-2 or TRBV6-3 and TRBJ2-1; 12 bases fit TRBD2. The CDR3 has 21 residues. V lost 5 bases and J lost 0; bases outside the gene matches: 17. Per the germline V gene, CDR1 is MNHEY and CDR2 is SVGEGT. CDR3 DNA: TGTGCCAGCAGTCCACTAGCTAGCGGGAGGGTCCAAAGGGGCTCCTACAATGAGCAGTTCTTC. Encoded protein: CASSPLASGRVQRGSYNEQFF.

This clonotype has more than one count but fewer than ten. The V gene is TRBV20-1, the J gene TRBJ1-1; tentative D call: TRBD1 (6 bases). CDR3 length: 11 residues. V was shortened by 5 bases and J by 8 bases, with 12 bases between the two germline ends. Germline-derived CDR1 and CDR2 are DFQATT and SNEGSKA (reference sequence). The CDR3, as DNA: TGCAGTGCTCGCCCGGGGGGCGAAGCTTTCTTT. Encoded protein: CSARPGGEAFF.

The genes are TRBV6-4 and TRBJ1-1; D remains unclear. The V end lost 8 bases, the J end lost 2 bases, and 3 bases lay between the germline ends. The CDR3 runs 10 residues. CDR1 and CDR2 (germline): MRHNA, SNTAGT. CDR3 nucleotides: TGTGCCAGCCCCAACACTGAAGCTTTCTTT. Its protein product is CASPNTEAFF.

The J gene is TRBJ1-1, the V gene TRBV12-3 or TRBV12-4; no reliable D call. The CDR3 is 13 residues long. The V gene lost 5 bases and the J gene lost 3 bases, with 10 bases spanning the gap. CDR3: CASSLGTHTEAFF. The CDR3 DNA is TGTGCCAGCAGTCTGGGCACCCACACTGAAGCTTTCTTT.

This clonotype was recorded at least ten times. The chain combines TRBV28 with TRBJ2-1; TRBD1 aligns across 8 bases. The CDR3 runs 15 residues. V was pared by 6 bases and J by 4 bases, with 8 bases of the junction left unmatched. Germline V gene lookup returns CDR1 MDHEN and CDR2 SYDVKM. The CDR3 bases are TGTGCCAGCAGATCTGACAGGGGACCTTACAATGAGCAGTTCTTC. It encodes CASRSDRGPYNEQFF.

In this sample, this clonotype turned up many times. The chain recombines TRBV4-1 with TRBJ2-7; D remains ambiguous. The CDR3 extends over 17 amino acids. Germline CDR1 and CDR2: MGHRA and YSYEKL. The germline V and J ends were trimmed by 0 bases and 2 bases, with 17 bases remaining between them. In DNA, the CDR3 is TGCGCCAGCAGCCAAGACAAAATAGGGCTGGGTCCCTACGAGCAGTACTTC. Translating it yields CASSQDKIGLGPYEQYF.

Only a few counts were recorded for this clonotype. V is TRBV11-2 and J is TRBJ2-3; D gene ambiguous. V lost 0 bases and J 5 bases, leaving 12 bases between the germline ends. This CDR3 contains 15 residues. Germline V CDR1 and CDR2: SGHAT, FQNNGV. The CDR3 coding sequence is TGTGCCAGCAGCTTAGACGGCCACGCCATAGATACGCAGTATTTT. This codes for CASSLDGHAIDTQYF.

This chain connects TRBV2 to TRBJ1-1; tentatively, D is TRBD1 (5 bases). The CDR3 has 16 amino acids. Per germline, CDR1 SNHLY and CDR2 FYNNEI. Trimming left V 1 base short and J 4 bases short, with 16 bases between. CDR3 sequence reads: CASSEGARAWGTEAFF. The CDR3 DNA is TGTGCCAGCAGTGAAGGTGCCAGGGCCTGGGGCACTGAAGCTTTCTTT.

The V and J genes are TRBV6-1 and TRBJ2-1, with 10 bases lining up with TRBD1. The germline V gene has CDR1 MNHNS and CDR2 SASEGT. The CDR3 length is 13 residues. V lost 7 bases and J lost 4; bases outside the gene matches: 1. The DNA of the CDR3 is TGTGCCAGCACGGGACAGGGGTACAATGAGCAGTTCTTC. This encodes CASTGQGYNEQFF.